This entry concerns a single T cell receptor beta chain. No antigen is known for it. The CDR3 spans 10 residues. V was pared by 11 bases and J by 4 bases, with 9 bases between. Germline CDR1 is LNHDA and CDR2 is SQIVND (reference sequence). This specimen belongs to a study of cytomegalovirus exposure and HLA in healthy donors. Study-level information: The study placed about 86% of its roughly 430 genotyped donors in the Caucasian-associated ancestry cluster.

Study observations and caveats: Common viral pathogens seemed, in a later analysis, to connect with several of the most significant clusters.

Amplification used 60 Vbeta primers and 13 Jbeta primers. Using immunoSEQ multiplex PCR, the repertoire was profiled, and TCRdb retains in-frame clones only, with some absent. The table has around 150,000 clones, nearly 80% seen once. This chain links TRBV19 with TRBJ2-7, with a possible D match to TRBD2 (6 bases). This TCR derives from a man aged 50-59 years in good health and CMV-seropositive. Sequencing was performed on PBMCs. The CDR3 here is CAAGKYEQYF. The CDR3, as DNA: TGTGCCGCGGGAAAATACGAGCAGTACTTC.